This is a list of T cell receptor beta chains from one sample in a study of cytomegalovirus exposure and HLA in healthy donors. Data came from immunoSEQ multiplex PCR; TCRdb stores just in-frame clones and leaves some out. The data show about 160,000 clones, with under 80% seen just once and around 4% held by the top ten. Input material: PBMCs. The source of these receptors is a man aged 35 to 55 in good health and CMV-seronegative. Both conserved end residues are part of each CDR3. A D gene is named only where the DNA matches it firmly. Rows give clone size only sometimes, using once, few, many, or a class for an expanded clone.

J	size	length	V	D	DNA	CDR3
TRBJ2-7	NA	14	TRBV30	NA	TGTGCCTGGAGTGAGGGGGGGGGTTCCTACGAGCAGTACTTC	CAWSEGGGSYEQYF
TRBJ2-7	NA	14	TRBV7-3	TRBD1	TGTGCCAGCAGCTTAGAAGGACAGGGGTGCGCGCAGTACTTC	CASSLEGQGCAQYF
TRBJ1-2	NA	16	TRBV6-5	NA	TGTGCCAGCAGTTACCGTACGGCAGGGGACCACTATGGCTACACCTTC	CASSYRTAGDHYGYTF
TRBJ1-6	NA	15	TRBV5-1	NA	TGCGCCAGCAGCTTTGGAGAAACCTATAATTCACCCCTCCACTTT	CASSFGETYNSPLHF
TRBJ2-5	NA	17	TRBV7-8	NA	TGTGCCAGCAGAACGTACCGCGGGGGACAATACCAAGAGACCCAGTACTTC	CASRTYRGGQYQETQYF
TRBJ2-1	NA	16	TRBV4-3	TRBD2	TGCGCCAGCAGCCAAGCGAGCGGGGGGAAAAACAATGAGCAGTTCTTC	CASSQASGGKNNEQFF
TRBJ1-2	NA	14	TRBV2	NA	TGTGCCAGCACTCTGGAGGGCCCGCGCTATGGCTACACCTTC	CASTLEGPRYGYTF
TRBJ1-2	NA	13	TRBV19	NA	TGTGCCAGTAGTATGGCGGGGAGGAGTGGCTACACCTTC	CASSMAGRSGYTF
TRBJ1-5	NA	14	TRBV2	NA	TGTGCCAGCAGAGCTCGACAGACAAATCAGCCCCAGCATTTT	CASRARQTNQPQHF
TRBJ1-5	NA	14	TRBV7-3	NA	TGTGCCAGCAGCTTACTTTCAGGGGATCAGCCCCAGCATTTT	CASSLLSGDQPQHF
TRBJ2-2	NA	17	TRBV5-1	NA	TGCGCCGGCAGCTTGATCGGGTCGGTCCCGAACACCGGGGAGCTGTTTTTT	CAGSLIGSVPNTGELFF
TRBJ1-4	NA	14	TRBV5-1	NA	TGCGCCAGCAGCTTGGGGGCAGCCAGTGAAAAACTGTTTTTT	CASSLGAASEKLFF
TRBJ1-1	NA	17	TRBV7-9	TRBD1	TGTGCCAGCAGCCGCGGGACAGGGGGTTTTTTGAACACTGAAGCTTTCTTT	CASSRGTGGFLNTEAFF
TRBJ2-7	NA	11	TRBV20-1	NA	TGCAGTGCTAGGGACAGCTACGAGCAGTACTTC	CSARDSYEQYF
TRBJ2-7	NA	14	TRBV7-9	NA	TGTGCCAGCAGCCAGACGGGGGTCTCCTACGAGCAGTACTTC	CASSQTGVSYEQYF
TRBJ1-5	few	14	TRBV6-5	NA	TGTGCCAGCACGAATCCCTGGGGGGGTCAGCCCCAGCATTTT	CASTNPWGGQPQHF
TRBJ2-7	NA	16	TRBV9	NA	TGTGCCAGCAGCGTAGGGGGTACACGGGGATCTGCCGAGCAGTACTTC	CASSVGGTRGSAEQYF
TRBJ1-3	NA	14	TRBV7-9	NA	TGTGCCAGCAGACACGGGGGGGAAGGAAGCACCATATATTTT	CASRHGGEGSTIYF
TRBJ2-7	once	12	TRBV5-6	TRBD1	TGTGCCAGCAGGTCTCCGGACAGGGGATGGTACTTC	CASRSPDRGWYF
TRBJ2-1	NA	17	TRBV7-8	TRBD2	TGTGCCAGCAGCTTAGCTAGCGGGGGCTTTTCCTACAATGAGCAGTTCTTC	CASSLASGGFSYNEQFF
TRBJ1-2	NA	16	TRBV25-1	NA	TGTGCCAGCAGTGACCCCAGGGGACGGGAGGGCTATGGCTACACCTTC	CASSDPRGREGYGYTF
TRBJ1-1	NA	12	TRBV27	NA	TGTGCCAGCAGTCGAGGAGGAACTGAAGCTTCCTTT	CASSRGGTEASF
TRBJ2-5	NA	16	TRBV27	NA	TGTGCCAGCAGTTTTAGATCTGGGGGCACCCAAGAGACCCAGTACTTC	CASSFRSGGTQETQYF
TRBJ1-2	NA	10	TRBV20-1	NA	TGCAGTGCTTCAGGGGATGGCTACACCTTC	CSASGDGYTF
TRBJ1-5	NA	16	TRBV14	NA	TGTGCCAGCAGCCATGATACACAGGTGCCCAATCAGCCCCAGCATTTT	CASSHDTQVPNQPQHF
TRBJ1-4	few	14	TRBV29-1	NA	TGCAGCGTTGCCCGACAGGAGGATATCGAAAAACTGTTTTTT	CSVARQEDIEKLFF
TRBJ1-1	NA	16	TRBV7-8	NA	TGTGCCAGCAGCCCCTCCCCACAGGCAGTGAACACTGAAGCTTTCTTT	CASSPSPQAVNTEAFF
TRBJ1-6	NA	15	TRBV5-4	NA	TGTGCCAGCAGCTTGGCAGGGGCGTGGTATTCACCCCTCCACTTT	CASSLAGAWYSPLHF
TRBJ1-5	NA	13	TRBV5-6	NA	TGTGCCAGCAGCTCCGCGGGCAGCCAGCCCCAGCATTTT	CASSSAGSQPQHF
TRBJ2-7	NA	14	TRBV18	TRBD2	TGTGCCAGCTCCTTTAGCGGGGGACTCTACGAGCAGTACTTC	CASSFSGGLYEQYF
TRBJ1-1	NA	13	TRBV7-9	NA	TGTGCCAGCAGCCCACAGGCGTTTGCTGAAGCTTTCTTT	CASSPQAFAEAFF
TRBJ2-7	NA	15	TRBV6-5	TRBD1	TGTGCCAGCAGTTACTCGAGGGGGCACAGCGGCGAGCAGTACTTC	CASSYSRGHSGEQYF
TRBJ2-7	NA	13	TRBV28	TRBD1	TGTGCCAGCAGTTTAGGGACAGGGAGCGAGCAGTACTTC	CASSLGTGSEQYF
TRBJ2-7	once	13	TRBV7-9	TRBD1	TGTGCCAGCTGGGGACAGGGGGCCTACGAGCAGTACTTC	CASWGQGAYEQYF
TRBJ1-4	NA	14	TRBV6-5	TRBD1	TGTGCCAGCAGAACAGGGGGCACTAATGAAAAACTGTTTTTT	CASRTGGTNEKLFF
TRBJ1-1	NA	15	TRBV6-5	NA	TGTGCCAGCAGTTACTGGGCAAATATGAACACTGAAGCTTTCTTT	CASSYWANMNTEAFF